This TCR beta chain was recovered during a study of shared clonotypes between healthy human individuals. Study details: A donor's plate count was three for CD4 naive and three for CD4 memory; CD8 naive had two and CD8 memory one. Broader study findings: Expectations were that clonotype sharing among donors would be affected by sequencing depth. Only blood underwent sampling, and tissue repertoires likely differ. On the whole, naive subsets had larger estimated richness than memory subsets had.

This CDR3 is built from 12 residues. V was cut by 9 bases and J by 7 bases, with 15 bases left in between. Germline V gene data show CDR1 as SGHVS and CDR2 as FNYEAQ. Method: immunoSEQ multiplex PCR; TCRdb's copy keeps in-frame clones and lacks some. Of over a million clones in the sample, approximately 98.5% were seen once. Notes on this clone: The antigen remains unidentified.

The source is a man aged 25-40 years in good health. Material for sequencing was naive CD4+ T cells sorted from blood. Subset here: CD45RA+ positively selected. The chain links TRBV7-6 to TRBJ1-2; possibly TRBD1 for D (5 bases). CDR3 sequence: CASTGTSGGYTF. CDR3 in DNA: TGTGCCAGTACTGGGACCTCAGGTGGCTACACCTTC.